These T cell receptor beta chains were read from a single sample in a study of Graves' ophthalmopathy and Graves' hyperthyroidism. Each CDR3 protein gets one entry after TCRdb re-called the multiplex PCR reads with MiXCR. The sample includes hundreds of thousands of distinct CDR3 sequences, around 21% seen only once; the top ten take around 3%. The sequencing input was peripheral blood. The receptors here all came from a woman aged 18-30 years with stable Graves' hyperthyroidism. Each CDR3 is given with its conserved first and last residue.

V	J	CDR3
TRBV6-1	TRBJ2-5	CASNAGQGNKKTQYF
TRBV7-2	TRBJ2-7	CASSHPGSSYEQYF
TRBV20-1	TRBJ2-5	CSAAIIRGETQYF
TRBV27	TRBJ1-5	CASSSLGDVYSNQPQHF
TRBV6-1	TRBJ2-2	CASTLTSPTGELFF
TRBV7-8	TRBJ2-5	CASSLGQKKTQYF
TRBV12-3/TRBV12-4	TRBJ1-2	CASRPPGTVSYGYTF
TRBV6-1	TRBJ1-1	CASSRLDGTEAFF
TRBV12-3/TRBV12-4	TRBJ2-7	CASSLRGRSYEQYF
TRBV4-3	TRBJ2-4	CASSQGLAGASSKNIQYF
TRBV7-8	TRBJ2-3	CASSLASTSVGTDTQYF
TRBV30	TRBJ2-5	CAWSVLAGRETQYF
TRBV4-1	TRBJ2-7	CASSQTTGFYEQYF
TRBV12-3/TRBV12-4	TRBJ1-3	CASSPDRGPKPIYF
TRBV19	TRBJ2-7	CASSWTSDTYEQYF
TRBV5-6	TRBJ2-2	CASSFPGRELFF
TRBV6-2/TRBV6-3	TRBJ1-1	CASSYDDMDTEAFF
TRBV11-2	TRBJ2-7	CASSERTYTGISYYEQYF
TRBV9	TRBJ2-7	CASSVGPSPSYEQYF
TRBV12-3/TRBV12-4	TRBJ2-5	CASSLRTSGGETQYF
TRBV7-3	TRBJ2-5	CASSSGPAGSAAQYF
TRBV6-1	TRBJ2-4	CASRAGQGNIKYF
TRBV4-1	TRBJ1-1	CASSHGQGVMNTEAFF
TRBV6-5	TRBJ2-7	CASSYSWQGTGSYEQYF
TRBV14	TRBJ2-2	CASSQTSGRNTGELFF
TRBV12-3/TRBV12-4	TRBJ2-7	CASSLGHYEQYF
TRBV20-1	TRBJ2-2	CSARRQFTGELFF
TRBV11-2	TRBJ1-1	CASSLEEAFEAFF
TRBV7-3	TRBJ2-4	CASSLTGQPAKNIKYF